The present T cell receptor beta chain was sequenced within a study of spatial heterogeneity in lung cancer. Findings and caveats of the study: Resection saw ubiquitous expanded tumor TCRs appear in blood more than follow-up did.

Trimming took off 6 bases at V and 6 bases at J, with 14 bases between the two ends. Germline assignment: CDR1 MNHEY and CDR2 SVGAGI. CDR3 length: 13 amino acids. Time point indicated: sample taken at primary tumor resection. Without sorting, whole RNA was sequenced from tumor, nontumor lung or frozen PBMC. TCRdb recomputed calls from the 5' RACE reads with MiXCR, one row per CDR3 protein. The sample lists about 23,000 distinct CDR3 sequences, roughly 4.5% occurring once. This clonotype has at least ten counts. Its antigen remains unidentified. V usage is TRBV6-5 and J usage is TRBJ1-2; D unclear. This sequence originates from a male donor with early-stage non-small cell lung cancer. The source material was PBMCs, sampled at surgery. This chain's CDR3 is CASSRNPVDGYTF. The CDR3 DNA is TGTGCCAGCAGCCGTAACCCCGTGGATGGCTACACCTTC.